The next 20 T cell receptor beta chains were all read from a single sample in a study of metastatic and nonmetastatic thyroid tumors (dated by TCRdb to 2018 to 2021). Library generation was performed with PCR. Sequenced on an Illumina HiSeq 4000. The raw public data were reprocessed by TCRdb itself: fastp quality trimming at Q25, MiXCR clonotype calling, in-frame beta chains only. This sample gives 30,000 to 40,000 clones in total; about 32% of them show up just once. The ten largest clones represent roughly 15% of the sample. No patient had received any treatment before thyroid surgery. The sample taken for sequencing was tumor tissue. These receptor sequences come from a female donor with papillary thyroid cancer or a benign thyroid nodule (not recorded which). Some clones in this sample may be carry-over from other donors' samples.

Concerning this clone itself: This sample includes further DNA sequences coding for the same CDR3. The rearrangement uses TRBV9 and TRBJ2-5; TRBD2 matches 9 bases. The J segment lost 5 bases and the V segment lost 2 bases, leaving 7 bases of the junction unmatched. The CDR3 sequence is 15 residues long. The germline V gene encodes CDR1 SGDLS and CDR2 YYNGEE. CDR3 sequence reads: CASSVDSGGGETQYF. In DNA, the CDR3 is TGTGCCAGCAGCGTCGATAGCGGGGGAGGTGAGACCCAGTACTTC.

Written as DNA, the CDR3 is TGTGCCAGCAGTGAAGGATTACGGGGGGGTGAGCAGTTCTTC. This translates into CASSEGLRGGEQFF. V gene TRBV6-1 combines with J gene TRBJ2-1; 8 bases match TRBD2. Germline trimming cut 1 base from V and 9 bases from J; bases unmatched to any gene: 5. The CDR3 consists of 14 residues. The V gene's germline CDR1 is MNHNS and CDR2 SASEGT.

The chain links TRBV7-9 to TRBJ1-2; D is uncertain. This CDR3 spans 13 amino acids. Germline-derived CDR1 and CDR2 are SEHNR and FQNEAQ (reference sequence). The V gene lost 1 base and the J gene lost 6 bases, with 9 bases spanning the gap. Here the CDR3 DNA reads TGTGCCAGCAGCTTAGGATTGGAGAATGGCTACACCTTC. It specifies CASSLGLENGYTF. Complete variable domain (other parts from reference TRBV7-9 and TRBJ1-2): DTGVSQNPRHKITKRGQNVTFRCDPISEHNRLYWYRQTLGQGPEFLTYFQNEAQLEKSRLLSDRFSAERPKGSFSTLEIQRTEQGDSAMYLCASSLGLENGYTFGSGTRLTVV.

To note about this clone: A read error is likely, as this CDR3 ends without the conserved phenylalanine or tryptophan. This rearrangement joins TRBV6-5 to TRBJ2-7; D is ambiguous. Per the germline V gene, CDR1 is MNHEY and CDR2 is SVGAGI. This CDR3 is 15 amino acids long. V was pared by 0 bases and J by 6 bases, with 15 bases between. CDR3 bases: TGTGCCAGCAGTTACTCGAACGAACCCTTTGTCGAGCAGTACCTC. Its protein product is CASSYSNEPFVEQYL.

The chain joins TRBV7-9 to TRBJ2-7; 7 bases are a match to TRBD2. This CDR3 has 14 amino acids. Trimming at V came to 3 bases and at J to 3 bases, leaving 5 bases not matched to a gene. Germline V lookup: CDR1 SEHNR, CDR2 FQNEAQ (reference sequence). CDR3 nucleotide sequence: TGTGCCAGCAGCTTGGCGGGAGCCATCTACGAGCAGTACTTC. This gives the protein CASSLAGAIYEQYF.

The chain carries TRBV7-3 and TRBJ2-2; no reliable D call. CDR1 and CDR2 from the germline V gene are SGHTA and FQGTGA. This CDR3 is 14 amino acids long. The V end lost 5 bases, the J end lost 5 bases, and 12 bases lay between the germline ends. The CDR3 loop is CASSTYGPTGELFF. The CDR3 coding sequence is TGTGCCAGCAGCACATACGGCCCTACCGGGGAGCTGTTTTTT. Combining the CDR3 with reference TRBV7-3 and TRBJ2-2 gives the whole variable domain GAGVSQTPSNKVTEKGKYVELRCDPISGHTALYWYRQSLGQGPEFLIYFQGTGAADDSGLPNDRFFAVRPEGSVSTLKIQRTERGDSAVYLCASSTYGPTGELFFGEGSRLTVL.

V usage is TRBV28 and J usage is TRBJ2-1; 7 bases are a match to TRBD2. The CDR3 extends over 16 amino acids. V lost 1 base to trimming and J lost 3 bases; unmatched junction nucleotides: 6. Germline V CDR1 and CDR2: MDHEN, SYDVKM. This CDR3 reads CASSLSGGGNYNEQFF. CDR3 bases: TGTGCCAGCAGTTTATCCGGCGGGGGTAACTACAATGAGCAGTTCTTC.

This clone was recorded a few times. J is TRBJ2-7 and V is TRBV2, with 8 bases matching TRBD1. J lost 5 bases, V lost 5 bases, and 2 bases had no gene match. The germline V gene has CDR1 SNHLY and CDR2 FYNNEI. The CDR3 sequence is 12 residues long. CDR3 DNA: TGTGCCAGCAGTTCGGGACAGGACGAGCAGTACTTC. This gives the protein CASSSGQDEQYF.

This clone was found a few times. The chain couples TRBV24-1 to TRBJ2-2; D is possibly TRBD1 (5 bases). The CDR3 sequence is 14 residues long. The V gene lost 4 bases and the J gene lost 12 bases, with 17 bases spanning the gap. Germline V gene sequence: CDR1 KGHDR, CDR2 SFDVKD. CDR3 nucleotide sequence: TGTGCCACCAGTGACTCTCGAGACAGACTTAAGCTGTTTTTT. Amino acids: CATSDSRDRLKLFF.

The rearrangement joins TRBV10-3 to TRBJ1-1, with no clear D. The CDR3 spans 11 residues. V shed 2 bases and J shed 11 bases, with 9 bases lying between them. The germline CDR1 and CDR2 sequences are ENHRY and SYGVKD. This CDR3 reads CAISEAGKAFF. The CDR3 DNA reads TGTGCCATCAGTGAGGCGGGGAAGGCTTTCTTT.

This CDR3 reads CSARDFGTGDTQPQHF. The CDR3 DNA follows: TGCAGTGCTAGAGATTTTGGGACAGGGGATACTCAGCCCCAGCATTTT. The chain couples TRBV20-1 to TRBJ1-5; TRBD1 matches at 10 bases. V was pared by 0 bases and J by 6 bases, with 8 bases of the junction left unmatched. The CDR3 totals 16 residues. Germline values: CDR1 DFQATT, CDR2 SNEGSKA (reference sequence).

V and J are TRBV5-1 and TRBJ1-1; D uncertain. Germline loops: CDR1 SGHRS, CDR2 YFSETQ. This CDR3 is built from 16 residues. Trimming removed 0 bases at V and 3 bases at J, with 15 bases between. CDR3 bases: TGCGCCAGCAGCTTGGGTCCTCCCCGGGTGGACACTGAAGCTTTCTTT. This sequence encodes CASSLGPPRVDTEAFF.

The chain carries TRBV20-1 and TRBJ1-5, with D possibly matching TRBD1 (5 bases). The CDR3 has 13 residues. Germline values: CDR1 DFQATT, CDR2 SNEGSKA (reference sequence). V shed 3 bases and J shed 8 bases, with 14 bases lying between them. The CDR3 nucleotides read TGCAGTGCTAGGGGGCAGCCCCAGGAGCCCCAGCATTTT. Translation gives CSARGQPQEPQHF.

Only one count was recorded for this clone. The genes are TRBV20-1 and TRBJ2-1, with 7 bases fitting TRBD1. The CDR3 runs to 12 residues. Germline-derived CDR1 and CDR2 are DFQATT and SNEGSKA (reference sequence). V lost 3 bases, J lost 8 bases, and 4 bases stayed unmatched. The CDR3 loop reads CSASDRDDEQFF. The CDR3 nucleotides are TGCAGTGCTAGCGACAGGGATGATGAGCAGTTCTTC.

This clone was seen a handful of times. V is TRBV6-1 and J is TRBJ1-1; 9 nucleotides line up with TRBD1. Germline V CDR1 and CDR2: MNHNS, SASEGT. The CDR3 consists of 14 residues. V was clipped by 4 bases and J by 5 bases; unmatched bases: 5. This CDR3 reads CASSGGQGSTEAFF. The CDR3 nucleotides read TGTGCCAGCAGTGGTGGACAGGGGTCTACTGAAGCTTTCTTT.

The rearrangement links TRBV4-2 to TRBJ1-4, with D uncertain. Germline CDR1 is LGHNA and CDR2 is YNFKEQ. V was trimmed by 1 base and J by 4 bases, leaving 7 bases between them. The CDR3 sequence is 14 residues long. The CDR3 sequence: CASSQVGGNEKLFF. The CDR3 DNA is TGTGCCAGCAGCCAAGTAGGCGGTAATGAAAAACTGTTTTTT.

CDR3 sequence reads: CASSPRSFFGYTF. DNA for the CDR3: TGTGCCAGCAGCCCCCGGTCTTTCTTTGGCTACACCTTC. This rearrangement joins TRBV3-1 to TRBJ1-2; the D is unclear. The CDR3 contains 13 residues. V dropped 4 bases and J dropped 7 bases, with 13 bases sitting between them. Germline V CDR1 and CDR2: LGHDT, YNNKEL (reference sequence).

The rearrangement joins TRBV6-4 to TRBJ2-2, with D uncertain. This CDR3 has 13 amino acids. V was clipped by 2 bases and J by 1 base, with 2 bases between them. The germline V gene has CDR1 MRHNA and CDR2 SNTAGT. CDR3 sequence: CASSDVNTGELFF. DNA for the CDR3: TGTGCCAGCAGTGACGTGAACACCGGGGAGCTGTTTTTT.

The chain combines TRBV19 with TRBJ2-2; 7 positions agree with TRBD1. The CDR3 has 15 residues. The ends lost 10 bases at V and 4 bases at J; junction bases unmatched: 12. CDR1 and CDR2 from the germline V gene are LNHDA and SQIVND (reference sequence). This CDR3 is CATTDRAQRTGELFF. The CDR3 nucleotides read TGTGCCACCACAGACAGGGCCCAACGCACCGGGGAGCTGTTTTTT.

This rearrangement joins TRBV7-9 to TRBJ1-2, with a possible D match to TRBD1 (5 bases). The length of the CDR3 is 12 residues. Trimming removed 3 bases from V and 6 bases from J, with 8 bases in between. CDR1 SEHNR and CDR2 FQNEAQ come from the germline V gene (reference sequence). CDR3 sequence reads: CASSLGLDGYTF. The CDR3 region has the DNA TGTGCCAGCAGCTTGGGACTTGATGGCTACACCTTC.